The 23 T cell receptor beta chains listed next were all sequenced from one sample in a study of blood T cells in healthy people across ages. Through a sample-barcoded 5' primer and a J-beta primer mix, a second PCR was run for roughly 7 to 11 cycles. TCRdb independently ran MiXCR on the 5' RACE reads; one entry per CDR3 protein. This sample has hundreds of thousands of distinct CDR3 sequences; under 50% occur once, and the top ten carry around an eighth. Sequencing was performed on blood. These receptors all come from a young man in good health.

The rearrangement joins TRBV2 to TRBJ2-1; TRBD2 matches 7 bases. The CDR3 loop spans 15 amino acids. After removal of 4 bases from V and 3 bases from J, the junction contained 6 bases not matched to a gene. Germline CDR1 is SNHLY and CDR2 is FYNNEI. CDR3 loop: CASSVQRGSYNEQFF. CDR3 DNA sequence: TGTGCCAGCAGTGTCCAGCGGGGAAGCTACAATGAGCAGTTCTTC.

CDR3 protein: CASSLSRDRGNEQFF. In nucleotides, the CDR3 is TGTGCCAGCAGCCTAAGCCGGGACAGGGGGAATGAGCAGTTCTTC. The V call is TRBV7-2, the J call TRBJ2-1, with TRBD1 identical over 11 bases. Germline V gives CDR1 SGHTA, CDR2 FQGNSA. Unmatched junction bases numbered 7, after V lost 5 bases and J lost 7 bases. CDR3 length: 15 residues.

V gene TRBV20-1 combines with J gene TRBJ2-3; 8 positions agree with TRBD1. Trimming cost V 6 bases and J 1 base; bases outside gene matches: 9. CDR3 size: 15 residues. The germline gives CDR1 DFQATT, CDR2 SNEGSKA (reference sequence). The CDR3 nucleotides are TGCAGTGCCCCCTGGACAGGGATTCGCACAGATACGCAGTATTTT. This gives the protein CSAPWTGIRTDTQYF.

The chain is built from TRBV7-2 and TRBJ2-7; D might be TRBD2 (5 bases). This CDR3 region has 15 residues. The germline V and J ends were trimmed by 2 bases and 1 base, with 12 bases remaining between them. Germline CDR1 and CDR2: SGHTA and FQGNSA. CDR3 bases: TGTGCCAGCAGCTTAAGTACGGGGTGGTCCTACGAGCAGTACTTC. Translation: CASSLSTGWSYEQYF.

The genes are TRBV7-2 and TRBJ2-3; 13 positions match TRBD2. The CDR3 has 17 residues. The germline gives CDR1 SGHTA, CDR2 FQGNSA. Trimming removed 4 bases from V and 0 bases from J; junction bases left unmatched: 4. CDR3: CASSSLAGGASTDTQYF. CDR3 coding DNA: TGTGCCAGCAGCTCACTAGCGGGGGGGGCTAGCACAGATACGCAGTATTTT.

This clonotype showed up many times. This rearrangement joins TRBV6-2 or TRBV6-3 to TRBJ1-2; TRBD1 matches at 11 bases. CDR3 size: 13 residues. With 6 bases clipped from V and 6 bases from J, the junction kept 3 bases outside the gene matches. Germline values: CDR1 MNHEY, CDR2 SVGEGT. Written as DNA, the CDR3 is TGTGCCAGCAGCAGGGACAGGGGGAATGGCTACACCTTC. It encodes CASSRDRGNGYTF.

This clonotype was found a few times. The rearrangement links TRBV10-3 to TRBJ1-4; D is uncertain. The germline V gene has CDR1 ENHRY and CDR2 SYGVKD. V shed 6 bases and J shed 5 bases, with 10 bases lying between them. This CDR3 has 13 amino acids. The CDR3 protein is CAIRRVENEKLFF. The CDR3, as DNA: TGTGCCATCAGGAGGGTTGAAAATGAAAAACTGTTTTTT.

This clonotype was seen once. The chain couples TRBV4-1 to TRBJ2-7; D is unclear. The germline gives CDR1 MGHRA, CDR2 YSYEKL. The V end was cut by 1 base, the J end by 0 bases, with 10 bases between. This CDR3 region has 15 residues. Written as DNA, the CDR3 is TGCGCCAGCAGCCAAGGTGGCGAACCCTCCTACGAGCAGTACGTC. Translating it yields CASSQGGEPSYEQYV.

Concerning this clonotype: A much larger clone lies a single base off, so this may be a read error. The chain carries TRBV7-8 and TRBJ2-1; TRBD1 is a possible D gene (5 bases). Trimming stripped 4 bases from V and 13 bases from J, with 17 bases between. The germline V gene has CDR1 SGHVS and CDR2 FQNEAQ. The CDR3 extends over 13 amino acids. CDR3 loop: CASSSAPQGRQFF. The CDR3 DNA is TGTGCCAGCAGCTCCGCCCCGCAGGGTCGACAGTTCTTC.

Only a few counts were recorded for this clonotype. The J gene is TRBJ1-2, the V gene TRBV3-1; D is uncertain. With 0 bases removed from V and 7 bases from J, the gap between germline ends came to 12 bases. This CDR3 region has 14 residues. Germline assignment: CDR1 LGHDT and CDR2 YNNKEL (reference sequence). The CDR3 loop is CASSQDGRATGYTF. CDR3 nucleotide sequence: TGTGCCAGCAGCCAAGATGGTAGGGCCACTGGCTACACCTTC.

The chain links TRBV28 to TRBJ1-2; TRBD1 is a possible D gene (5 bases). Trimming removed 3 bases at V and 8 bases at J, with 13 bases between. CDR3 length: 13 amino acids. CDR1 MDHEN and CDR2 SYDVKM come from the germline V gene. In DNA form, the CDR3 reads TGTGCCAGCAGTTTCCGGGACGGACGCGGCTACACCTTC. It specifies CASSFRDGRGYTF.

This clonotype was detected a few times. The chain recombines TRBV5-1 with TRBJ2-1; perhaps D is TRBD1 or TRBD2 (6 bases each). The V end lost 1 base, the J end lost 8 bases, and 13 bases lay between the germline ends. This CDR3 is 14 amino acids long. CDR1 and CDR2 (germline): SGHRS, YFSETQ. In nucleotides, the CDR3 is TGCGCCAGCAGCTTGTCCGTGGGGGGCTATGAGCAGTTCTTC. Translating gives CASSLSVGGYEQFF.

The chain employs TRBV5-6 and TRBJ1-2, with D unresolved. CDR3 length: 15 residues. V dropped 4 bases and J dropped 2 bases, with 15 bases sitting between them. The germline V gene has CDR1 SGHDT and CDR2 YYEEEE. CDR3 sequence: CASSPVAGSNYGYTF. The CDR3 bases are TGTGCCAGCAGCCCGGTCGCGGGGTCGAACTATGGCTACACCTTC.

V gene TRBV7-9 combines with J gene TRBJ2-2; no clear D. CDR3 length equals 14 residues. V shed 5 bases and J shed 5 bases, with 12 bases lying between them. Germline CDR1 reads SEHNR; CDR2 reads FQNEAQ (reference sequence). CDR3: CASSPVVVTGELFF. In DNA form, the CDR3 reads TGTGCCAGCAGCCCCGTTGTTGTAACCGGGGAGCTGTTTTTT.

The chain carries TRBV11-2 and TRBJ2-7, with TRBD1 matching over 9 bases. CDR3 length: 16 amino acids. CDR1 and CDR2 from the germline V gene are SGHAT and FQNNGV. V was pared by 1 base and J by 2 bases, with 6 bases of the junction left unmatched. CDR3 nucleotides: TGTGCCAGCAGCTTAGTTGGGACAGGGTCAACCTACGAGCAGTACTTC. Translated, it gives CASSLVGTGSTYEQYF.

This clonotype has only a few counts. The V call is TRBV3-1, the J call TRBJ1-6, with D perhaps TRBD1 (6 bases). This CDR3 spans 16 amino acids. CDR1 LGHDT and CDR2 YNNKEL come from the germline V gene (reference sequence). V shed 0 bases and J shed 10 bases, with 16 bases lying between them. CDR3 sequence: CASSQDFGGLSSPLHF. The CDR3 DNA reads as TGTGCCAGCAGCCAAGATTTCGGGGGGCTCAGCTCACCCCTCCACTTT.

The chain recombines TRBV12-3 or TRBV12-4 with TRBJ1-6; 9 nucleotides match TRBD1. After removal of 4 bases from V and 8 bases from J, the junction contained 9 bases not matched to a gene. The CDR3 contains 16 residues. The CDR3 bases are TGTGCCAGCAGTTCCCCATCCGGGACAGGGTATTCACCCCTCCACTTT. Translating it yields CASSSPSGTGYSPLHF.

This clonotype was observed a handful of times. V and J are TRBV28 and TRBJ2-1; 7 bases map to TRBD1. The trim removed 5 bases at V and 4 bases at J, leaving 8 bases unmatched. This CDR3 is 15 amino acids long. Germline-derived CDR1 and CDR2 are MDHEN and SYDVKM. The CDR3 DNA reads TGTGCCAGCAGTCGCCCTGGGACAGAGTACAATGAGCAGTTCTTC. It yields the protein CASSRPGTEYNEQFF.

The chain joins TRBV6-5 to TRBJ2-1, with TRBD2 matching over 10 bases. Looked up from germline, CDR1 is MNHEY and CDR2 is SVGAGI. Trimming took 4 bases from V and 3 from J; bases not matched to a gene: 3. CDR3 length: 15 residues. The CDR3 is CASSSGTSVYNEQFF. CDR3 in DNA: TGTGCCAGCAGTTCGGGGACTAGCGTCTACAATGAGCAGTTCTTC.

In regard to this clonotype: The germline gene is not matched at one end of the junction; a read error may be the cause. This chain joins TRBV24-1 and TRBJ2-7; 10 bases line up with TRBD1. There are 15 residues in the CDR3. CDR1 is KGHDR and CDR2 is SFDVKD in the germline V gene. This CDR3 reads CATSGVTGGSDEQYF. As DNA, the CDR3 is TGTGCCACCAGTGGGGTGACAGGGGGCTCCGACGAGCAGTACTTC.

This clonotype was recorded once. This chain connects TRBV12-3 or TRBV12-4 to TRBJ2-3; weak D call: TRBD2 (6 bases). The CDR3 runs 14 residues. V was shortened by 3 bases and J by 4 bases, with 11 bases between the two germline ends. In nucleotides, the CDR3 is TGTGCCAGCAGTTTTAGGGCTAGCGCAGATACGCAGTATTTT. Translated: CASSFRASADTQYF.

In this sample, this clonotype turned up a few times. The J gene is TRBJ2-1, the V gene TRBV3-1, with 8 bases matching TRBD2. The CDR3 has 15 amino acids. CDR1 is LGHDT, CDR2 YNNKEL, per germline (reference sequence). Trimming cost V 0 bases and J 6 bases; bases outside gene matches: 4. CDR3 loop: CASSQDYLAGNEQFF. In DNA form, the CDR3 reads TGTGCCAGCAGCCAAGATTATCTAGCGGGCAATGAGCAGTTCTTC.

This clonotype has only a few counts. This chain joins TRBV24-1 and TRBJ2-5; 7 nucleotides agree with TRBD2. This CDR3 spans 15 amino acids. V dropped 1 base and J dropped 3; count of bases not matched to a gene: 4. Per the germline V gene, CDR1 is KGHDR and CDR2 is SFDVKD. This chain's CDR3 is CATSDFTSVEETQYF. DNA for the CDR3: TGTGCCACCAGTGATTTTACTAGCGTTGAAGAGACCCAGTACTTC.